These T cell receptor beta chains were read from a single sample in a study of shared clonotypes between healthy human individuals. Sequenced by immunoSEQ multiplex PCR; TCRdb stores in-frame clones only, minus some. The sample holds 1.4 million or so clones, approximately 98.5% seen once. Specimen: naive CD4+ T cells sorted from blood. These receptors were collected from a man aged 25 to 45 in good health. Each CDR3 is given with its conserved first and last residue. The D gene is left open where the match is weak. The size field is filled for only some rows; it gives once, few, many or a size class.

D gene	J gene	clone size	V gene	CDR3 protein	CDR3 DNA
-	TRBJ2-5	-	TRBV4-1	CASSQDTRRETQYF	TGCGCCAGCAGCCAAGACACGAGAAGGGAGACCCAGTACTTC
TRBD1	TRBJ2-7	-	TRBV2	CASSAEGADEQYF	TGTGCCAGCAGTGCCGAGGGGGCCGACGAGCAGTACTTC
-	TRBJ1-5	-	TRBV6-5	CASRAGGSNQPQHF	TGTGCCAGCAGAGCTGGTGGGAGCAATCAGCCCCAGCATTTT
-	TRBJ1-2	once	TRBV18	CASSPPPDRVVHGYTF	TGTGCCAGCTCACCACCCCCGGACAGAGTTGTACATGGCTACACCTTC
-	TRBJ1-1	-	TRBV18	CASSPLVGQQNTEAFF	TGTGCCAGCTCACCACTCGTAGGACAGCAGAACACTGAAGCTTTCTTT
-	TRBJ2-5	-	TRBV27	CASSLKGRQTQYF	TGTGCCAGCAGTTTAAAAGGGCGTCAGACCCAGTACTTC
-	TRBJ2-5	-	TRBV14	CASSRSTQETQYF	TGTGCCAGCAGCCGATCCACTCAAGAGACCCAGTACTTC
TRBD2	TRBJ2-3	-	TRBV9	CASSGLASDTQYF	TGTGCCAGCAGTGGACTAGCTTCAGATACGCAGTATTTT
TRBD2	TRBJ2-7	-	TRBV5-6	CATRSSSGLAGVYEQYF	TGTGCCACCCGCTCCTCCTCCGGGCTAGCGGGAGTTTACGAGCAGTACTTC
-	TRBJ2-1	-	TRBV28	CATLAPLYNEQFF	TGTGCCACCCTAGCCCCGCTGTACAATGAGCAGTTCTTC